Each of the 13 T cell receptor beta chains below was sequenced from the same sample in a study of Tregs in tolerant kidney transplant recipients. Clones were sequenced by immunoSEQ multiplex PCR, and TCRdb holds only the in-frame ones, with some missing. The table has approximately 66,000 clones, 70% to 90% seen once. The sequencing used Tregs from blood, collected before the transplant. Receptors were obtained from a human donor who received a combined kidney and bone marrow transplant.

This chain links TRBV28 with TRBJ2-7, with no clear D. The length of the CDR3 is 13 residues. V was trimmed by 2 bases and J by 2 bases, leaving 7 bases between them. Germline assignment: CDR1 MDHEN and CDR2 SYDVKM. The CDR3 protein is CASSLDSTYEQYF. In nucleotides, the CDR3 is TGTGCCAGCAGTTTAGACTCCACCTACGAGCAGTACTTC.

The rearrangement links TRBV5-6 to TRBJ2-3; no clear D. The CDR3 is 16 residues long. Germline CDR1 SGHDT, CDR2 YYEEEE. V gave up 0 bases and J gave up 2 bases, with 13 bases separating them. CDR3 residues: CASSLALPRSTDTQYF. For the CDR3, the DNA is TGTGCCAGCAGCTTGGCCTTACCTAGATCCACAGATACGCAGTATTTT.

The rearrangement links TRBV28 to TRBJ1-4; D unresolved. Trimming left V 4 bases short and J 6 bases short, with 15 bases between. CDR3 length equals 15 residues. Per the germline V gene, CDR1 is MDHEN and CDR2 is SYDVKM. The CDR3 loop reads CASSSAGKADEKLFF. The CDR3, as DNA: TGTGCCAGCAGTTCGGCGGGCAAGGCTGATGAAAAACTGTTTTTT. Looking up the rest from reference TRBV28 and TRBJ1-4 gives the full variable domain: DVKVTQSSRYLVKRTGEKVFLECVQDMDHENMFWYRQDPGLGLRLIYFSYDVKMKEKGDIPEGYSVSREKKERFSLILESASTNQTSMYLCASSSAGKADEKLFFGSGTQLSVL.

The V and J genes are TRBV6-5 and TRBJ2-6, with unresolved D. V was pared by 3 bases and J by 1 base, with 10 bases between. CDR1 is MNHEY and CDR2 is SVGAGI in the germline V gene. The CDR3 loop spans 16 amino acids. The chain's CDR3 is CASSYGKTSGANVLTF. The CDR3 DNA is TGTGCCAGCAGTTATGGAAAGACTTCTGGGGCCAACGTCCTGACTTTC.

The table lists this clone with a count of one. The chain recombines TRBV5-1 with TRBJ1-1, with a weak D call TRBD1 (6 bases). This CDR3 has 14 residues. Germline lookup yields CDR1 SGHRS and CDR2 YFSETQ. The germline V and J ends were trimmed by 1 base and 2 bases, with 9 bases remaining between them. This CDR3 is CASSLQGPNTEAFF. Here the CDR3 DNA reads TGCGCCAGCAGCTTGCAGGGGCCAAACACTGAAGCTTTCTTT.

The chain carries TRBV6-9 and TRBJ2-3, with no clear D. CDR1 is MNHGY and CDR2 is SVAAGI in the germline V gene. Trimming left V 4 bases short and J 7 bases short, with 9 bases between. The CDR3 contains 12 residues. The CDR3 reads CASSLYFNTQYF. Written as DNA, the CDR3 is TGTGCCAGCAGTTTGTACTTTAATACGCAGTATTTT.

This chain joins TRBV27 and TRBJ2-7; 9 nucleotides match TRBD2. From germline, CDR1 is MNHEY and CDR2 SMNVEV (reference sequence). Trimming at V came to 3 bases and at J to 2 bases, leaving 5 bases not matched to a gene. This CDR3 is built from 15 residues. CDR3 sequence reads: CASSFLAGIPYEQYF. CDR3 in DNA: TGTGCCAGCAGTTTTCTAGCGGGGATCCCCTACGAGCAGTACTTC.

This clone occurred once. The chain carries TRBV30 and TRBJ1-1; no clear D gene. Germline V lookup: CDR1 GTSNPN, CDR2 SVGIG (reference sequence). Deletions cut 2 bases from V and 0 bases from J, with 7 bases between. The CDR3 consists of 13 residues. CDR3 sequence (DNA): TGTGCCTGGAGTTGGGGTCTGAACACTGAAGCTTTCTTT. Protein product: CAWSWGLNTEAFF.

This clone was observed once. The rearrangement links TRBV28 to TRBJ2-7; the match to TRBD1 covers 9 bases. CDR1 and CDR2 (germline): MDHEN, SYDVKM. The CDR3 has 14 amino acids. The trim removed 7 bases at V and 4 bases at J, leaving 8 bases unmatched. The CDR3 DNA sequence: TGTGCCAGCACACAGGGGGCCAAGAGGTACGAGCAGTACTTC. Protein product: CASTQGAKRYEQYF.

The V and J genes are TRBV6-5 and TRBJ1-5, with 10 positions matching TRBD1. Germline loops: CDR1 MNHEY, CDR2 SVGAGI. Trimming cost V 4 bases and J 6 bases; bases outside gene matches: 6. The CDR3 totals 15 residues. The CDR3 spells CASSWTGGISQPQHF. CDR3 nucleotide sequence: TGTGCCAGCAGTTGGACAGGGGGTATATCTCAGCCCCAGCATTTT.

The chain has TRBV23-1 and TRBJ2-7; either TRBD1 or TRBD2 may fit D (6 bases each). TRBV23-1 is labeled an ORF, and its function is uncertain. CDR3 length: 14 amino acids. Trimming pared 0 bases from V and 3 bases from J, leaving 9 bases between. DNA for the CDR3: TGCGCCAGCAGTCAATCTCGGGGGCTCTACGAGCAGTACTTC. Translating gives CASSQSRGLYEQYF.

The chain carries TRBV11-3 and TRBJ1-1, with D uncertain. V was cut by 4 bases and J by 1 base, with 7 bases left in between. Germline assignment: CDR1 SGHNT and CDR2 YENEEA. The CDR3 sequence is 13 residues long. CDR3: CASSWAGNTEAFF. The DNA for the CDR3 is TGTGCCAGCAGCTGGGCGGGGAACACTGAAGCTTTCTTT.

The chain joins TRBV18 to TRBJ1-1; no clear D. V lost 3 bases to trimming and J lost 0 bases, with 5 bases between them. This CDR3 is built from 13 residues. CDR1 KGHSH and CDR2 LQKENI come from the germline V gene. As DNA, the CDR3 is TGTGCCAGCTCACCGGTCTTGAACACTGAAGCTTTCTTT. Translated: CASSPVLNTEAFF.